This section outlines one T cell receptor (beta chain) sequence together with its context. Its antigen is unidentified. The data were taken from a study of CXCR3-negative and CXCR3-positive naive CD8 T cells. A CD45RO-CCR7+CD27+CD95- phenotype identified naive CD8+ T cells. The study, taken as a whole, reports: The study found more hydrophobic TRB CDR3s in CXCR3-positive naive cells than in CXCR3-negative naive cells.

5' RACE that incorporated UMI labels was used to prepare the TRB cDNA libraries. TCRdb re-called the 5' RACE reads; every CDR3 protein appears as one record, without DNA. The data include 50,000 to 60,000 distinct CDR3 sequences; the top ten clones carry approximately 0.56%. The V gene's germline CDR1 is SGHVS and CDR2 FNYEAQ. The CDR3 is made up of 15 amino acids. The TCR comes from a human donor in good health. Some clones in this sample may be carry-over from other donors' samples. This chain connects TRBV7-6 to TRBJ2-1; absent DNA, TCRdb's TRBD1 call cannot be checked. The sample comprised naive CXCR3+ CD8+ T cells from blood. Subset in this sample: CD45RO-CCR7+CD27+CD95- naive CD8+ T cells expressing CXCR3 (TNR3+). This CDR3 reads CASSLPRGADNEQFF.